The rows below give T cell receptor beta chains drawn from one sample of a study of shared clonotypes between healthy human individuals. Sequencing used immunoSEQ multiplex PCR; TCRdb keeps in-frame clones, though not all of them. The sample contains roughly 530,000 clones, almost 97% of which appear only once. The specimen sequenced was naive CD4+ T cells sorted from blood. The receptors come from a young woman in good health. CDR3s include the opening cysteine and the closing phenylalanine or tryptophan. A D gene is named only where the DNA matches it firmly. Rows may omit the clone size; those that give it use once, few, many or a size class.

V gene	clone size	J gene	D gene	CDR3 protein	CDR3 DNA
TRBV18	.	TRBJ2-7	TRBD2	CASSPGVSSGSYEQYF	TGTGCCAGCTCACCTGGCGTTTCTAGCGGCTCCTACGAGCAGTACTTC
TRBV7-7	.	TRBJ2-2	.	CASSGREDGELFF	TGTGCCAGCAGCGGCAGGGAGGACGGGGAGCTGTTTTTT
TRBV11-2	.	TRBJ2-3	.	CASSLDRRGDTQYF	TGTGCCAGCAGCTTAGATCGTAGGGGAGATACGCAGTATTTT
TRBV19	.	TRBJ2-7	TRBD1	CASGYRGREEQYF	TGTGCCAGCGGGTACAGGGGGCGCGAGGAGCAGTACTTC
TRBV11-2	.	TRBJ1-1	TRBD1	CASSGDRRNTEAFF	TGTGCCAGCAGCGGGGACAGGAGGAACACTGAAGCTTTCTTT
TRBV28	once	TRBJ1-3	TRBD1	CASSLNPGQGSGNTIYF	TGTGCCAGCAGTTTGAATCCGGGACAGGGGTCTGGAAACACCATATATTTT
TRBV19	.	TRBJ1-5	TRBD1	CASSDRANSNQPQHF	TGTGCCAGTAGTGACAGGGCAAATAGCAATCAGCCCCAGCATTTT
TRBV18	.	TRBJ2-7	.	CASSPSGHEQYF	TGTGCCAGCTCACCTTCAGGGCACGAGCAGTACTTC
TRBV21-1	.	TRBJ2-1	.	CASNPTGLGEQFF	TGTGCCAGCAACCCGACAGGGCTAGGCGAGCAGTTCTTC
TRBV7-3	.	TRBJ2-3	.	CASSLRQSTDTQYF	TGTGCCAGCAGCTTAAGGCAGAGCACAGATACGCAGTATTTT
TRBV19	.	TRBJ2-7	.	CASSIGNSPYEQYF	TGTGCCAGTAGTATCGGGAACAGTCCCTACGAGCAGTACTTC
TRBV28	.	TRBJ2-3	.	CASSTPQGATQYF	TGTGCCAGCAGTACGCCACAGGGCGCTACGCAGTATTTT
TRBV7-8	.	TRBJ2-1	.	CASSLGGLFNEQFF	TGTGCCAGCAGCTTAGGAGGACTCTTTAATGAGCAGTTCTTC
TRBV28	.	TRBJ2-1	TRBD1	CASRPGTGVYNEQFF	TGTGCCAGCAGGCCTGGGACAGGGGTCTACAATGAGCAGTTCTTC
TRBV10-2	.	TRBJ2-7	.	CASSSPYEQYF	TGCGCCAGCAGTAGTCCCTACGAGCAGTACTTC
TRBV28	.	TRBJ2-7	.	CASSFRQGGSYEQYF	TGTGCCAGCAGTTTTCGCCAGGGAGGCTCCTACGAGCAGTACTTC
TRBV28	.	TRBJ2-2	.	CASSWATTGELFF	TGTGCCAGCAGTTGGGCCACCACCGGGGAGCTGTTTTTT
TRBV7-2	.	TRBJ2-7	TRBD1	CASSFDRGYSEQYF	TGTGCCAGCAGCTTCGACAGGGGGTATAGCGAGCAGTACTTC
TRBV6-5	once	TRBJ2-7	TRBD2	CASSYSTGGRPYEQYF	TGTGCCAGCAGTTACTCGACGGGGGGGAGACCCTACGAGCAGTACTTC
TRBV9	.	TRBJ1-1	.	CASSASEGRTEAFF	TGTGCCAGCAGCGCATCCGAAGGCAGGACTGAAGCTTTCTTT
TRBV29-1	.	TRBJ2-4	TRBD2	CSVPTSAAGGIQYF	TGCAGCGTTCCCACCTCGGCAGCGGGAGGCATTCAGTACTTC
TRBV19	.	TRBJ1-1	TRBD1	CASSRAGTGSEAFF	TGTGCCAGTAGCCGAGCCGGGACAGGGAGTGAAGCTTTCTTT
TRBV28	.	TRBJ1-1	.	CASSSTDSQTEAFF	TGTGCCAGCAGTTCCACGGACAGCCAAACTGAAGCTTTCTTT
TRBV28	.	TRBJ2-7	TRBD2	CASRPGLAGSEQYF	TGTGCCAGCAGGCCCGGACTAGCGGGATCCGAGCAGTACTTC
TRBV28	once	TRBJ1-5	TRBD1	CASSLGRGGGNQPQHF	TGTGCCAGCAGTTTAGGCAGGGGGGGAGGTAATCAGCCCCAGCATTTT
TRBV7-8	.	TRBJ2-1	TRBD1	CASSLDATGGVEQFF	TGTGCCAGCAGCTTAGATGCGACAGGGGGCGTTGAGCAGTTCTTC
TRBV28	.	TRBJ2-3	.	CASNPIGSDPDTQYF	TGTGCCAGCAACCCCATCGGGTCGGACCCAGATACGCAGTATTTT
TRBV19	once	TRBJ2-1	.	CASSISNEQFF	TGTGCCAGTAGTATCTCAAATGAGCAGTTCTTC
TRBV7-2	.	TRBJ1-5	.	CASSSQQYSNQPQHF	TGTGCCAGCAGCTCCCAGCAGTATAGCAATCAGCCCCAGCATTTT
TRBV7-2	once	TRBJ2-2	TRBD2	CASSLALAGGRGLFF	TGTGCCAGCAGCTTAGCACTAGCGGGAGGGAGGGGGCTGTTTTTT
TRBV5-1	.	TRBJ2-7	.	CASSLEGGPYEQYF	TGCGCCAGCAGCTTGGAGGGCGGACCCTACGAGCAGTACTTC
TRBV6-1	.	TRBJ1-2	TRBD1	CASSEDLWDSNGYTF	TGTGCCAGCAGTGAAGATCTTTGGGACAGCAATGGCTACACCTTC
TRBV18	.	TRBJ1-5	.	CASSSQGDQPQHF	TGTGCCAGCTCTTCCCAGGGAGACCAGCCCCAGCATTTT
TRBV7-8	.	TRBJ2-1	.	CASSFGRWASEGNEQFF	TGTGCCAGCAGCTTCGGGCGTTGGGCTAGCGAGGGCAATGAGCAGTTCTTC
TRBV28	.	TRBJ1-4	.	CASNDLTVHEKLFF	TGTGCCAGCAATGACCTGACAGTCCATGAAAAACTGTTTTTT
TRBV28	.	TRBJ2-7	.	CASSPSWQSYEQYF	TGTGCCAGCAGTCCTTCTTGGCAGTCCTACGAGCAGTACTTC
TRBV18	once	TRBJ1-2	TRBD1	CASSPGTAGNYGYTF	TGTGCCAGCTCACCCGGGACAGCCGGCAACTATGGCTACACCTTC
TRBV30	.	TRBJ2-6	TRBD2	CAWSTSRTSGRAVGANVLTF	TGTGCCTGGAGTACCTCCAGGACTAGCGGGAGGGCCGTTGGGGCCAACGTCCTGACTTTC
TRBV6-5	.	TRBJ2-7	.	CASSYGRNYEQYF	TGTGCCAGCAGTTACGGACGGAACTACGAGCAGTACTTC
TRBV5-1	.	TRBJ2-2	TRBD2	CASSYLSGRAAGELFF	TGCGCCAGCAGCTACCTTAGCGGGAGGGCCGCGGGGGAGCTGTTTTTT
TRBV4-1	.	TRBJ2-4	TRBD2	CASSLPSGRAQRGGKNIQYF	TGCGCCAGCAGCCTGCCTAGCGGGAGGGCCCAGAGAGGTGGCAAAAACATTCAGTACTTC
TRBV28	.	TRBJ2-1	.	CASSYSNVHEQFF	TGTGCCAGCAGTTACTCCAATGTCCATGAGCAGTTCTTC
TRBV7-2	.	TRBJ2-7	.	CASSLAWTAQYEQYF	TGTGCCAGCAGCTTAGCTTGGACAGCACAGTACGAGCAGTACTTC
TRBV6-5	.	TRBJ1-5	TRBD1	CASSVDRGNNQPQHF	TGTGCCAGCAGTGTGGACAGGGGGAACAATCAGCCCCAGCATTTT
TRBV4-1	.	TRBJ1-5	.	CASSQLGLSNQPQHF	TGCGCCAGCAGCCAATTGGGACTAAGCAATCAGCCCCAGCATTTT
TRBV2	.	TRBJ2-7	TRBD2	CASSITGTSGYEQYF	TGTGCCAGCAGTATCACCGGGACTAGCGGCTACGAGCAGTACTTC
TRBV7-2	once	TRBJ2-7	.	CASSLGRLSYEQYF	TGTGCCAGCAGCTTAGGCAGGCTGTCCTACGAGCAGTACTTC
TRBV7-2	.	TRBJ2-7	TRBD2	CASSSGFYSYEQYF	TGTGCCAGCAGTAGCGGGTTTTACAGCTACGAGCAGTACTTC
TRBV5-5	.	TRBJ2-1	TRBD2	CASSLPGLAGNEQFF	TGTGCCAGCAGCTTACCGGGACTAGCTGGTAATGAGCAGTTCTTC
TRBV18	.	TRBJ1-2	.	CASSPEHKNYGYTF	TGTGCCAGCTCACCCGAACATAAAAACTATGGCTACACCTTC
TRBV7-2	few	TRBJ2-7	.	CASSLNYEQYF	TGTGCCAGCAGTCTGAACTACGAGCAGTACTTC
TRBV27	.	TRBJ1-4	.	CASSSQGATNEKLFF	TGTGCCAGCAGTTCTCAAGGCGCAACTAATGAAAAACTGTTTTTT
TRBV28	.	TRBJ2-7	TRBD2	CASSSSGSKNGEQYF	TGTGCCAGCAGTTCTAGCGGGAGTAAAAACGGGGAGCAGTACTTC
TRBV18	.	TRBJ2-1	TRBD2	CASSYGLAGANEQFF	TGTGCCAGCTCTTATGGACTAGCGGGAGCGAATGAGCAGTTCTTC
TRBV5-8	.	TRBJ1-5	TRBD1	CASSPIPGTDSNQPQHF	TGTGCCAGCAGCCCGATACCCGGGACAGATAGCAATCAGCCCCAGCATTTT
TRBV19	.	TRBJ1-6	.	CASSRQPSSYNSPLHF	TGTGCCAGTAGTCGACAGCCGAGCTCCTATAATTCACCCCTCCACTTT
TRBV28	.	TRBJ1-1	TRBD1	CASSNGQVNTEAFF	TGTGCCAGCAGCAATGGACAGGTTAACACTGAAGCTTTCTTT
TRBV15	.	TRBJ2-7	TRBD2	CATSRSGTYEQYF	TGTGCCACCAGCAGAAGCGGGACTTACGAGCAGTACTTC
TRBV4-1	once	TRBJ2-1	.	CASSPTPRRNEQFF	TGCGCCAGCAGCCCTACTCCTAGGCGCAATGAGCAGTTCTTC